The clone carrying this T cell receptor beta chain was counted between two and nine times. Time point: pre-sensitization, week 0. The treatment was: therapeutic diphenylcyclopropenone sensitization with weekly scalp DPC. This entry belongs to a study of human T cells and chemical hapten exposure. TCRdb ran MiXCR on the RACE reads and lists one entry per CDR3 protein. The sample lists tens of thousands of distinct CDR3 sequences, approximately 9.8% occurring once. Trimming shortened V by 3 bases and J by 3 bases, and 9 bases separated the two germline ends. The CDR3 totals 13 residues. From germline, CDR1 is DFQATT and CDR2 SNEGSKA (reference sequence).

The rearrangement links TRBV20-1 to TRBJ1-5; no firm D call. The TCR sequence derives from a middle-aged woman with alopecia areata. Some clones in this sample may be carry-over from other donors' samples. The sequenced sample was whole blood, obtained in connection with sensitization to the hapten diphenylcyclopropenone (DPC). In DNA, the CDR3 is TGCAGTGCTAGGCCCTCGGCCAATCAGCCCCAGCATTTT. Translating gives CSARPSANQPQHF.